This TCR beta chain was identified in a study of shared clonotypes between healthy human individuals. As defined, naive CD8 cells were CD45RO-negative and positively selected for CCR7, with terminally differentiated effector memory CD45RA+ cells excluded. General observations from the study: Compared with clonotypes that all four donors shared, non-shared clonotypes had lower generation probabilities. Inspection by rarefaction showed sorted-subset sequencing to be incomplete despite large depth. The study sampled only blood, and tissue repertoires likely differ.

TCRdb's copy holds only in-frame clones and misses some; the assay was immunoSEQ multiplex PCR. The sample has some 2 million clones; about 95% are singletons. Notes on this clone: Antigen unknown.

V was cut by 3 bases and J by 2 bases, with 9 bases left in between. CDR3 length: 13 residues. Germline V gives CDR1 SQVTM, CDR2 ANQGSEA. The sample consisted of naive CD8+ T cells sorted from blood. This receptor was identified in a man younger than 35 in good health. The V call is TRBV29-1, the J call TRBJ2-3; no clear D. In DNA form, the CDR3 reads TGCAGCGTTGACGCTGCCTACACAGATACGCAGTATTTT. Translation gives CSVDAAYTDTQYF.